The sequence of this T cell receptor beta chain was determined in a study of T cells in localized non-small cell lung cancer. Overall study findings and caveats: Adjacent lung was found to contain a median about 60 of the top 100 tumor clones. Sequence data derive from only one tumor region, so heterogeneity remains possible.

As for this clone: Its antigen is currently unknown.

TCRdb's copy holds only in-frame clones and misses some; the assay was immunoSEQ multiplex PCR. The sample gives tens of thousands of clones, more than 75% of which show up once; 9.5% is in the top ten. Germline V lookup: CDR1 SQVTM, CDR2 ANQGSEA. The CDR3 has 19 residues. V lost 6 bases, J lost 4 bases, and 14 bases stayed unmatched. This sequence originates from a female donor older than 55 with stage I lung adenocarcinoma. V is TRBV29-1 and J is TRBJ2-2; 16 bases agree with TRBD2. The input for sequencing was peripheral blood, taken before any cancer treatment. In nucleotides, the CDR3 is TGCAGCGTAAAGGGGGGGACTAGCGGGAGGGCCGAGGTCACCGGGGAGCTGTTTTTT. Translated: CSVKGGTSGRAEVTGELFF.